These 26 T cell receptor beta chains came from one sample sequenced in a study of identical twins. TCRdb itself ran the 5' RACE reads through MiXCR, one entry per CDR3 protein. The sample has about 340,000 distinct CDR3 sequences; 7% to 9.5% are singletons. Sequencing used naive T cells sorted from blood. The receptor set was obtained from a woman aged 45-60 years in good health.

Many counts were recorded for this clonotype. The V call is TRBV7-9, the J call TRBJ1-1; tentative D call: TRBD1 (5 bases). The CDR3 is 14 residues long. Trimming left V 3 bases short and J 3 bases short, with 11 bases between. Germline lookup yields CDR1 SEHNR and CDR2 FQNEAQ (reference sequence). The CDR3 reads CASSLPGRDTEAFF. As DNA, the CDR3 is TGTGCCAGCAGCTTGCCAGGGCGGGACACTGAAGCTTTCTTT.

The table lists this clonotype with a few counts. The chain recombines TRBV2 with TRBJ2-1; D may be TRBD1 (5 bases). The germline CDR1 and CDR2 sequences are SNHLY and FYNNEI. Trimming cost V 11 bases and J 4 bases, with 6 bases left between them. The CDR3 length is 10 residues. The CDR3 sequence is CAAGYNEQFF. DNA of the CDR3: TGTGCCGCAGGGTACAATGAGCAGTTCTTC. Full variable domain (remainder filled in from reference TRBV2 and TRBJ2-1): EPEVTQTPSHQVTQMGQEVILRCVPISNHLYFYWYRQILGQKVEFLVSFYNNEISEKSEIFDDQFSVERPDGSNFTLKIRSTKLEDSAMYFCAAGYNEQFFGPGTRLTVL.

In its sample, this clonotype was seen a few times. CDR3 loop: CASSSLFGTGANVLTF. The CDR3 DNA is TGTGCCAGCAGCTCCCTCTTTGGCACCGGGGCCAACGTCCTGACTTTC. The chain couples TRBV11-2 to TRBJ2-6; D gene uncertain. This CDR3 is 16 amino acids long. Germline CDR1 SGHAT, CDR2 FQNNGV. V dropped 4 bases and J dropped 4 bases, with 14 bases sitting between them.

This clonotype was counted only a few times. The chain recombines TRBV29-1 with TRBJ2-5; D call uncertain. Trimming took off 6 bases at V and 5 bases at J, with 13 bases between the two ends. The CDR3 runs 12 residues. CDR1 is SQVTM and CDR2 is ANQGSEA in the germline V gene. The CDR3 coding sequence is TGCAGCGTCGGCCTTAGTGGGGAGACCCAGTACTTC. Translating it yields CSVGLSGETQYF. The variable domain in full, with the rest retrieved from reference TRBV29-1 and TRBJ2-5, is SAVISQKPSRDICQRGTSLTIQCQVDSQVTMMFWYRQQPGQSLTLIATANQGSEATYESGFVIDKFPISRPNLTFSTLTVSNMSPEDSSIYLCSVGLSGETQYFGPGTRLLVL.

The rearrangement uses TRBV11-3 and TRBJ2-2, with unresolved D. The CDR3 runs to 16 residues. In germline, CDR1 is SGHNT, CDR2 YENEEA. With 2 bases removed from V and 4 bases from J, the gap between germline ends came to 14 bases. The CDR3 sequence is CASSLRAVGPTGELFF. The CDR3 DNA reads TGTGCCAGCAGCTTAAGGGCAGTGGGCCCCACCGGGGAGCTGTTTTTT.

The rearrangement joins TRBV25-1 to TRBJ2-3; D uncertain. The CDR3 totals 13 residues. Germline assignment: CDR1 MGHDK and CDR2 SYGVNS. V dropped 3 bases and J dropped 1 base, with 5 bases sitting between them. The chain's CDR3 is CASSEYGTDTQYF. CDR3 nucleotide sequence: TGTGCCAGCAGTGAGTACGGCACAGATACGCAGTATTTT. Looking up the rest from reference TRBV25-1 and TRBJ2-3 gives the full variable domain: EADIYQTPRYLVIGTGKKITLECSQTMGHDKMYWYQQDPGMELHLIHYSYGVNSTEKGDLSSESTVSRIRTEHFPLTLESARPSHTSQYLCASSEYGTDTQYFGPGTRLTVL.

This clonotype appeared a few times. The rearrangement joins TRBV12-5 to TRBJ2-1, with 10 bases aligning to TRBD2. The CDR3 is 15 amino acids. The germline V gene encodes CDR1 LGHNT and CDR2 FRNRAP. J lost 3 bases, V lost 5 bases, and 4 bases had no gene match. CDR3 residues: CASGQTSGYYNEQFF. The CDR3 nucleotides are TGTGCTAGTGGTCAGACTAGCGGGTACTACAATGAGCAGTTCTTC.

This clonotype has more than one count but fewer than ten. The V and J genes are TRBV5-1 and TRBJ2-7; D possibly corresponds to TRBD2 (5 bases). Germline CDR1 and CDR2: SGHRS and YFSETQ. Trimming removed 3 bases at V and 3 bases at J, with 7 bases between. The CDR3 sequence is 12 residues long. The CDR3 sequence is CASSSDFYEQYF. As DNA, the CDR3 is TGCGCCAGCAGCTCGGACTTCTACGAGCAGTACTTC.

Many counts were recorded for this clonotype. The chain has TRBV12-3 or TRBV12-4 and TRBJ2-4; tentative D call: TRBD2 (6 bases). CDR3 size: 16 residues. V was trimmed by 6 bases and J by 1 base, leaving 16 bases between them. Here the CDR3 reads CASSPGLLFAKNIQYF. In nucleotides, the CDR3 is TGTGCCAGCAGCCCTGGACTACTTTTTGCCAAAAACATTCAGTACTTC.

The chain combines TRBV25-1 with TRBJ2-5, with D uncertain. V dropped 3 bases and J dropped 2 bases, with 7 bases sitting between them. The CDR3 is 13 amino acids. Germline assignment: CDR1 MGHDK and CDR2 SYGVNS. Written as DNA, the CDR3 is TGTGCCAGCAGTGAGGTAGGGCAAGAGACCCAGTACTTC. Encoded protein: CASSEVGQETQYF.

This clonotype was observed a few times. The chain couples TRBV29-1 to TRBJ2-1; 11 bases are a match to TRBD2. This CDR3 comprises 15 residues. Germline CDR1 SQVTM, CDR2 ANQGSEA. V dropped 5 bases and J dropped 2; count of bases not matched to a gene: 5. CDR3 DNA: TGCAGCGTTTCCCTACTAGCGGGAGCCTACAATGAGCAGTTCTTC. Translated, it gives CSVSLLAGAYNEQFF.

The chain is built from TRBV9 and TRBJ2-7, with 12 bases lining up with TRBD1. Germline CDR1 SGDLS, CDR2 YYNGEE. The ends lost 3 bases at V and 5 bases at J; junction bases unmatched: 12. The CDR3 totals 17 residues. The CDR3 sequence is CASSGRDRGRNLDEQYF. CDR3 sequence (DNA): TGTGCCAGCAGCGGCCGGGACAGGGGGCGAAATCTCGACGAGCAGTACTTC.

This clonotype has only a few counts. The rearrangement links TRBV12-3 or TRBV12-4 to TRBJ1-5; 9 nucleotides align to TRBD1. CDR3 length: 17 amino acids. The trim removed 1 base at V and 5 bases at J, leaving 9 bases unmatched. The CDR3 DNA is TGTGCCAGCAGTTTAGACAGGGGGCGCGAGTTTTATCAGCCCCAGCATTTT. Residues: CASSLDRGREFYQPQHF.

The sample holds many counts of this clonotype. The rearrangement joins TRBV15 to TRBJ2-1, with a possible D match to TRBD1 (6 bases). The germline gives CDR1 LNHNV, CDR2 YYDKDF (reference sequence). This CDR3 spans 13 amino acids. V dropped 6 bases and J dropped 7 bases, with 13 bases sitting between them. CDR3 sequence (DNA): TGTGCCACCAGGAGGGGGTTGAGTAATGAGCAGTTCTTC. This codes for CATRRGLSNEQFF. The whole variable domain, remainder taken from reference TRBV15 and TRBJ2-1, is DAMVIQNPRYQVTQFGKPVTLSCSQTLNHNVMYWYQQKSSQAPKLLFHYYDKDFNNEADTPDNFQSRRPNTSFCFLDIRSPGLGDTAMYLCATRRGLSNEQFFGPGTRLTVL.

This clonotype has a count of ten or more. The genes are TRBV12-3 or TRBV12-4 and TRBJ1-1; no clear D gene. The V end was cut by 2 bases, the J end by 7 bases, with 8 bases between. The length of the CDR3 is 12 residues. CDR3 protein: CASSLSRDEAFF. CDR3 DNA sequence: TGTGCCAGCAGTTTAAGCCGGGATGAAGCTTTCTTT.

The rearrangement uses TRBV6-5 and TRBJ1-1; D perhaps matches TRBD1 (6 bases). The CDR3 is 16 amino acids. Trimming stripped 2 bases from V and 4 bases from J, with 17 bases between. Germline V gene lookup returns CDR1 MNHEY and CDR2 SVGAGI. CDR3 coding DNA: TGTGCCAGCAGTTACGTACGGGGGGCCGGCGGCACTGAAGCTTTCTTT. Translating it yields CASSYVRGAGGTEAFF.

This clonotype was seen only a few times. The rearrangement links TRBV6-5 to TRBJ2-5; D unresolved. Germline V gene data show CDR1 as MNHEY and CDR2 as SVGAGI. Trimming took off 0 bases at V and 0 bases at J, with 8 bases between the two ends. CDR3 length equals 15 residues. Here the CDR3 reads CASSYSMGNQETQYF. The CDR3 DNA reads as TGTGCCAGCAGTTACTCGATGGGCAACCAAGAGACCCAGTACTTC.

This chain's CDR3 is CATSFDRMLHEQYF. CDR3 coding DNA: TGTGCCACCAGCTTTGACAGGATGCTCCACGAGCAGTACTTC. The V gene is TRBV15, the J gene TRBJ2-7; D possibly corresponds to TRBD1 (6 bases). The germline V gene encodes CDR1 LNHNV and CDR2 YYDKDF (reference sequence). Trimming shortened V by 5 bases and J by 5 bases, and 16 bases separated the two germline ends. CDR3 length: 14 amino acids.

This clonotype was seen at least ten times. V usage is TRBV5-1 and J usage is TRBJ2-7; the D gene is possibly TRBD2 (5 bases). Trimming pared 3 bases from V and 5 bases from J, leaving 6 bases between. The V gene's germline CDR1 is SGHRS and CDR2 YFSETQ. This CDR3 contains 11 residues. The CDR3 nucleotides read TGCGCCAGCAGCTGGGGAGACGAGCAGTACTTC. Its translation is CASSWGDEQYF.

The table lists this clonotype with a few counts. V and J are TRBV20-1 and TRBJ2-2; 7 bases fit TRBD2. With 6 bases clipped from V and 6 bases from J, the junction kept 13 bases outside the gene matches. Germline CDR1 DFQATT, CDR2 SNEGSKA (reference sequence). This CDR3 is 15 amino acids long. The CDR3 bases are TGCAGTGCGGAAGGGGAGCGGGATCAAGCCGGGGAGCTGTTTTTT. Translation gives CSAEGERDQAGELFF.

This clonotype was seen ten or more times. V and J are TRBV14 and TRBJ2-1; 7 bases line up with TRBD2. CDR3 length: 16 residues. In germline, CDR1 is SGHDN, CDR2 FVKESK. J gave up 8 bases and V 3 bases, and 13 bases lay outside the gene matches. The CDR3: CASSQIPGLVNDEQFF. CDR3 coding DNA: TGTGCCAGCAGCCAGATCCCCGGACTAGTTAACGATGAGCAGTTCTTC.

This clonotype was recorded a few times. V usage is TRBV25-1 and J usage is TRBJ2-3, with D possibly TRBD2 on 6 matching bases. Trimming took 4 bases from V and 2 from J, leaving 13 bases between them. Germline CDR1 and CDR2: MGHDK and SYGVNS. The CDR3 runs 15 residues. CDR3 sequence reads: CASSARDWYTDTQYF. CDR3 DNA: TGTGCCAGCAGTGCTCGGGACTGGTACACAGATACGCAGTATTTT.

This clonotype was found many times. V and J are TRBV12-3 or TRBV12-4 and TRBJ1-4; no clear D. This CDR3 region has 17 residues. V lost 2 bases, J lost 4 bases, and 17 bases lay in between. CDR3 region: CASSLFGVSGRNEKLFF. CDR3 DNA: TGTGCCAGCAGTTTATTCGGGGTGTCAGGTCGTAATGAAAAACTGTTTTTT.

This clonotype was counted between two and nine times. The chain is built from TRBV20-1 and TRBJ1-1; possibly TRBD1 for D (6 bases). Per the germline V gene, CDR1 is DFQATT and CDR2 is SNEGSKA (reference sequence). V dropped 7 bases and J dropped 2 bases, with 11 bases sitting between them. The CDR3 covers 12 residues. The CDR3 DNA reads TGCAGTGTCCCGGGACATAACACTGAAGCTTTCTTT. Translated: CSVPGHNTEAFF.

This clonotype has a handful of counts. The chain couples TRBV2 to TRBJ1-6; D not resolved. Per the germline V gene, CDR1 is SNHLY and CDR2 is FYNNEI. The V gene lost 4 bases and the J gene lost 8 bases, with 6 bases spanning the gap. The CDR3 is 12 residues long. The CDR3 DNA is TGTGCCAGCAGTGTTTTGGATTCACCCCTCCACTTT. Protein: CASSVLDSPLHF.

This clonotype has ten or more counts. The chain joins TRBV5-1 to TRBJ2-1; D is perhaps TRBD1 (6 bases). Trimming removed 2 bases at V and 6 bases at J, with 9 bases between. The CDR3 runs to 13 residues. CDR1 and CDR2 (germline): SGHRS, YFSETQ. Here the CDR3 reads CASSLGGPNEQFF. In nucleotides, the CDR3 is TGCGCCAGCAGCTTAGGGGGACCCAATGAGCAGTTCTTC.